One sample yielded the 29 T cell receptor beta chains listed below, sequenced in a study of T cells in Graves' hyperthyroidism and ophthalmopathy. From RNA transcripts, TCR beta CDR3 regions were amplified. A set of HTBI primers served as the primers for a first-round RT-PCR of the TCR CDR3. One entry per CDR3 protein results from TCRdb running MiXCR on the multiplex PCR reads. The table has around 720,000 distinct CDR3 sequences, roughly 32% seen once. The material sequenced was blood. These receptors originate from a woman aged 40 to 50 with Graves' hyperthyroidism.

As regards this clonotype: The conserved final phenylalanine or tryptophan is absent from the CDR3, which likely points to a read error. The chain combines TRBV5-1 with TRBJ1-4, with TRBD1 matching 8 bases. With 4 bases clipped from V and 6 bases from J, the junction kept 11 bases outside the gene matches. Germline lookup yields CDR1 SGHRS and CDR2 YFSETQ. This CDR3 comprises 16 residues. CDR3 residues: CASSQDSATGDEKLFL. In nucleotides, the CDR3 is TGCGCCAGCAGCCAAGATTCCGCGACAGGGGATGAAAAACTGTTTTTG.

J is TRBJ1-1 and V is TRBV4-1; tentatively, D is TRBD1 (6 bases). There are 15 residues in the CDR3. Germline CDR1 is MGHRA and CDR2 is YSYEKL. The V end was cut by 3 bases, the J end by 1 base, with 12 bases between. The CDR3: CASSHLGAGNTEAFF. In DNA form, the CDR3 reads TGCGCCAGCAGCCATCTGGGGGCTGGGAACACTGAAGCTTTCTTT.

The V call is TRBV6-5, the J call TRBJ2-5; D may be TRBD2 (5 bases). CDR1 is MNHEY, CDR2 SVGAGI, per germline. The V end lost 2 bases, the J end lost 4 bases, and 11 bases lay between the germline ends. CDR3 size: 14 residues. The CDR3 sequence: CASSYLADSETQYF. The CDR3 DNA follows: TGTGCCAGCAGTTACCTTGCGGACTCAGAGACCCAGTACTTC.

This clonotype was detected many times. V is TRBV7-6 and J is TRBJ2-2; D gene unclear. The CDR3 length is 12 residues. Germline V CDR1 and CDR2: SGHVS, FNYEAQ. Trimming left V 5 bases short and J 8 bases short, with 9 bases between. The CDR3 bases are TGTGCCAGCAGCCTTCTCCCGGGGGAGCTGTTTTTT. Encoded protein: CASSLLPGELFF.

The chain has TRBV10-3 and TRBJ1-1; D might be TRBD1 (6 bases). The V gene's germline CDR1 is ENHRY and CDR2 SYGVKD. Trimming took off 4 bases at V and 10 bases at J, with 13 bases between the two ends. The CDR3 loop spans 12 amino acids. Here the CDR3 DNA reads TGTGCCATCAGTGTTCAGGGACACACAGCTTTCTTT. Translated: CAISVQGHTAFF.

The rearrangement uses TRBV4-3 and TRBJ1-1, with D perhaps TRBD1 (5 bases). The CDR3 loop spans 14 amino acids. From germline, CDR1 is LGHNA and CDR2 YSLEER. V lost 8 bases to trimming and J lost 1 base, with 14 bases between them. The CDR3 nucleotides are TGCGCCAGCTCTTACAGGTTAGGGAACACTGAAGCTTTCTTT. Translated, it gives CASSYRLGNTEAFF.

For this clonotype: A read error may explain this, as a much larger clone is one base away. The conserved phenylalanine or tryptophan normally closing the CDR3 is absent here, so this likely arose from a read error. The rearrangement joins TRBV7-2 to TRBJ1-6; 10 nucleotides line up with TRBD1. CDR3 length: 15 residues. V gave up 3 bases and J gave up 7 bases; unmatched junction bases: 3. Per the germline V gene, CDR1 is SGHTA and CDR2 is FQGNSA. As DNA, the CDR3 is TGTGCCAGCAGCTTGGGACAGGGGACCAATTCACCCCTCCACCTT. Its protein product is CASSLGQGTNSPLHL.

Concerning this clonotype: An end of the junction does not agree with germline; a read error may underlie this. The chain couples TRBV10-2 to TRBJ1-2, with D hard to call. In germline, CDR1 is WSHSY, CDR2 SAAADI. This CDR3 has 14 residues. The CDR3 sequence: CAGSQEAGIYGYTF. Written as DNA, the CDR3 is TGTGCCGGCAGCCAAGAAGCGGGGATCTATGGCTACACCTTC.

This clonotype has just a few counts. The chain couples TRBV30 to TRBJ2-7, with unresolved D. The germline V and J ends were trimmed by 0 bases and 5 bases, with 5 bases remaining between them. Germline loops: CDR1 GTSNPN, CDR2 SVGIG (reference sequence). This CDR3 is built from 11 residues. The DNA of the CDR3 is TGTGCCTGGAGTGTAACCCACGAGCAGTACTTC. The encoded protein is CAWSVTHEQYF.

This clonotype came up once. The rearrangement joins TRBV29-1 to TRBJ1-2; no clear D gene. The CDR3 spans 12 residues. Germline values: CDR1 SQVTM, CDR2 ANQGSEA. V lost 8 bases, J lost 6 bases, and 16 bases lay in between. The CDR3 sequence is CSLNGFEDGYTF. The CDR3 nucleotides read TGCAGCTTGAATGGTTTCGAAGATGGCTACACCTTC. The full variable domain, in which reference TRBV29-1 and TRBJ1-2 provide the parts outside the CDR3, is SAVISQKPSRDICQRGTSLTIQCQVDSQVTMMFWYRQQPGQSLTLIATANQGSEATYESGFVIDKFPISRPNLTFSTLTVSNMSPEDSSIYLCSLNGFEDGYTFGSGTRLTVV.

This clonotype showed up just a few times. For the CDR3, the DNA is TGCGCCAGCAGCCACTCCGGGACAGGGAACACTGAAGCTTTCTTT. Amino acid sequence: CASSHSGTGNTEAFF. The chain is built from TRBV4-1 and TRBJ1-1, with 8 bases aligning to TRBD1. Losses at the gene ends were 3 bases for V and 1 base for J; bases not matched to a gene: 4. Germline lookup yields CDR1 MGHRA and CDR2 YSYEKL. The CDR3 loop spans 15 amino acids.

The count of this clonotype is one. The chain joins TRBV15 to TRBJ1-2, with TRBD1 matching over 7 bases. The V gene's germline CDR1 is LNHNV and CDR2 YYDKDF (reference sequence). The V gene end was trimmed by 3 bases and the J gene end by 8 bases; junction bases not matched to a gene: 9. The CDR3 runs 14 residues. Written as DNA, the CDR3 is TGTGCCACCAGCAGGGAAACAGGGGATGACGGCTACACCTTC. Translation gives CATSRETGDDGYTF.

This clonotype has just one count. A read error may produce the germline difference seen at one junction end. The chain combines TRBV7-2 with TRBJ2-5; 10 bases are a match to TRBD2. The CDR3 spans 11 residues. Looked up from germline, CDR1 is SGHTA and CDR2 is FQGNSA. CDR3 DNA sequence: TGTGCCAGCAGCTTAGTCCTAGCGGGGGATTTC. Translating gives CASSLVLAGDF.

There are many counts of this clonotype. The chain employs TRBV7-2 and TRBJ2-7; D is tentatively TRBD1 or TRBD2 (5 bases each). The germline CDR1 and CDR2 sequences are SGHTA and FQGNSA. The CDR3 is 15 residues long. V dropped 3 bases and J dropped 2 bases, with 14 bases sitting between them. The DNA for the CDR3 is TGTGCCAGCAGCTTGCCCGGGACCCGGACCTACGAGCAGTACTTC. Encoded protein: CASSLPGTRTYEQYF.

This clonotype was observed a few times. This sequence joins TRBV6-5 and TRBJ2-3, with a weak D call TRBD1 (5 bases). The V and J ends lost 7 bases and 2 bases respectively, with 10 bases between them. The germline gives CDR1 MNHEY, CDR2 SVGAGI. The CDR3 spans 13 residues. This chain's CDR3 is CASKGSVTDTQYF. In DNA form, the CDR3 reads TGTGCCAGCAAGGGGTCCGTCACAGATACGCAGTATTTT.

This clonotype occurred many times. The chain has TRBV19 and TRBJ1-4; D unresolved. CDR1 and CDR2 from the germline V gene are LNHDA and SQIVND (reference sequence). This CDR3 contains 13 residues. Trimming stripped 4 bases from V and 5 bases from J, with 8 bases between. CDR3: CASSSRGNEKLFF. CDR3 nucleotide sequence: TGTGCCAGTAGTAGCCGAGGGAATGAAAAACTGTTTTTT.

The genes are TRBV2 and TRBJ2-2, with D tentatively TRBD1 (6 bases). CDR1 and CDR2 (germline): SNHLY, FYNNEI. This CDR3 is 15 amino acids long. The V and J ends lost 6 bases and 5 bases respectively, with 16 bases between them. This chain's CDR3 is CASSHGRGLTGELFF. CDR3 sequence (DNA): TGTGCCAGCAGCCATGGCAGGGGTCTAACCGGGGAGCTGTTTTTT.

This clonotype has more than one count but fewer than ten. The rearrangement links TRBV4-2 to TRBJ2-7, with 7 nucleotides matching TRBD1. This CDR3 has 16 amino acids. Losses at the gene ends were 1 base for V and 0 bases for J; bases not matched to a gene: 6. CDR1 and CDR2 from the germline V gene are LGHNA and YNFKEQ. The CDR3 loop is CASSQVLGQSSYEQYF. The CDR3 nucleotides are TGTGCCAGCAGCCAAGTACTGGGACAGTCCTCCTACGAGCAGTACTTC.

This clonotype has more than one count but fewer than ten. This chain uses TRBV2 with TRBJ1-1; TRBD1 agrees at 7 bases. The CDR3 loop spans 15 amino acids. The germline V gene has CDR1 SNHLY and CDR2 FYNNEI. The V gene end was trimmed by 4 bases and the J gene end by 1 base; junction bases not matched to a gene: 6. This CDR3 is CASSAQGGGNTEAFF. CDR3 coding DNA: TGTGCCAGCAGTGCCCAGGGGGGGGGGAACACTGAAGCTTTCTTT.

Ten or more counts support this clonotype. The J gene is TRBJ1-2, the V gene TRBV29-1, with 8 nucleotides matching TRBD1. The V gene's germline CDR1 is SQVTM and CDR2 ANQGSEA. V dropped 6 bases and J dropped 8; count of bases not matched to a gene: 5. This CDR3 is built from 11 residues. The DNA for the CDR3 is TGCAGCGTGCAGGGGGCTGGGGGCTACACCTTC. Amino acid sequence: CSVQGAGGYTF. Drawing the rest from reference TRBV29-1 and TRBJ1-2, the complete variable domain is SAVISQKPSRDICQRGTSLTIQCQVDSQVTMMFWYRQQPGQSLTLIATANQGSEATYESGFVIDKFPISRPNLTFSTLTVSNMSPEDSSIYLCSVQGAGGYTFGSGTRLTVV.

The table lists this clonotype with many counts. This chain uses TRBV10-3 with TRBJ1-2, with 12 bases matching TRBD1. The length of the CDR3 is 17 residues. With V trimmed by 3 bases and J by 6 bases, 11 bases remained unmatched. Germline-derived CDR1 and CDR2 are ENHRY and SYGVKD. CDR3 loop: CAISDRGGTGGKNGYTF. CDR3 nucleotides: TGTGCCATCAGTGATCGAGGGGGGACAGGGGGCAAGAATGGCTACACCTTC.

This chain joins TRBV7-2 and TRBJ1-1, with 7 bases identical to TRBD1. The germline CDR1 and CDR2 sequences are SGHTA and FQGNSA. CDR3 length: 15 residues. The trim removed 1 base at V and 2 bases at J, leaving 4 bases unmatched. CDR3 DNA: TGTGCCAGCAGCTTAGAACGGACAGGAAACACTGAAGCTTTCTTT. The encoded protein is CASSLERTGNTEAFF.

The rearrangement links TRBV19 to TRBJ1-1; the D gene is possibly TRBD1 (6 bases). Trimming stripped 5 bases from V and 8 bases from J, with 18 bases between. This CDR3 has 14 amino acids. Germline V lookup: CDR1 LNHDA, CDR2 SQIVND (reference sequence). CDR3 loop: CASSPTGFPYEAFF. The CDR3, as DNA: TGTGCCAGTAGTCCGACAGGTTTCCCTTACGAAGCTTTCTTT.

This clonotype was counted between two and nine times. The chain has TRBV2 and TRBJ1-1, with D perhaps TRBD1 (5 bases). CDR1 is SNHLY and CDR2 is FYNNEI in the germline V gene. This CDR3 has 13 residues. Trimming stripped 7 bases from V and 5 bases from J, with 14 bases between. CDR3 amino acids: CASTPGGRTEAFF. In DNA form, the CDR3 reads TGTGCCAGCACTCCGGGGGGAAGAACTGAAGCTTTCTTT. Variable domain in full (rest from reference TRBV2 and TRBJ1-1): EPEVTQTPSHQVTQMGQEVILRCVPISNHLYFYWYRQILGQKVEFLVSFYNNEISEKSEIFDDQFSVERPDGSNFTLKIRSTKLEDSAMYFCASTPGGRTEAFFGQGTRLTVV.

The J gene is TRBJ1-5, the V gene TRBV12-5; D is ambiguous. The CDR3 extends over 13 amino acids. Germline CDR1 LGHNT, CDR2 FRNRAP. V lost 1 base and J lost 7, with 8 bases in between. CDR3 bases: TGTGCTAGTGGTTTGGATGTGGGGCAGCCCCAGCATTTT. Encoded protein: CASGLDVGQPQHF.

The sample holds many counts of this clonotype. This chain connects TRBV7-2 to TRBJ1-2, with unresolved D. V was cut by 9 bases and J by 10 bases, with 6 bases left in between. Germline V lookup: CDR1 SGHTA, CDR2 FQGNSA. The CDR3 sequence is 8 residues long. The CDR3 DNA is TGTGCCAGTCCATACTACACCTTC. Its translation is CASPYYTF.

This clonotype was seen at least ten times. The gene calls are TRBV2 and TRBJ1-1, with 8 bases lining up with TRBD1. V was clipped by 3 bases and J by 4 bases; unmatched bases: 4. Germline V gene sequence: CDR1 SNHLY, CDR2 FYNNEI. The CDR3 runs 14 residues. This CDR3 is CASSDLQGATEAFF. As DNA, the CDR3 is TGTGCCAGCAGTGACCTCCAGGGGGCCACTGAAGCTTTCTTT.

This clonotype was found many times. The V and J genes are TRBV25-1 and TRBJ1-4; D gene unclear. Trimming left V 8 bases short and J 8 bases short, with 15 bases between. CDR1 and CDR2 from the germline V gene are MGHDK and SYGVNS. The CDR3 has 13 residues. The CDR3 region is CASGLRSGEKLFF. The DNA of the CDR3 is TGTGCCAGCGGGCTAAGGTCGGGGGAAAAACTGTTTTTT. Complete variable domain (other parts from reference TRBV25-1 and TRBJ1-4): EADIYQTPRYLVIGTGKKITLECSQTMGHDKMYWYQQDPGMELHLIHYSYGVNSTEKGDLSSESTVSRIRTEHFPLTLESARPSHTSQYLCASGLRSGEKLFFGSGTQLSVL.

The J gene is TRBJ1-1, the V gene TRBV6-2 or TRBV6-3; D not resolved. Germline lookup yields CDR1 MNHEY and CDR2 SVGEGT. Trimming removed 5 bases at V and 4 bases at J, with 11 bases between. CDR3 length: 13 residues. The CDR3 protein is CASSMSTLTEAFF. The CDR3 coding sequence is TGTGCCAGCAGTATGAGTACCCTCACTGAAGCTTTCTTT.